These 32 T cell receptor beta chains originate from one sample sequenced in a study of T-cell reconstitution after alpha-beta-depleted transplantation in children. Unique molecular identifiers were built into the TCRbeta library. TCRdb used MiXCR to reprocess the PCR reads, holding one entry per CDR3 protein. The sample has around 100,000 distinct CDR3 sequences, about a tenth seen once. The sequencing used PBMCs, collected before TCRalphabeta/CD19-depleted stem cell transplant. These receptors all stem from a boy aged 2-15 years with acute lymphoblastic leukemia, due to receive a stem cell transplant.

The chain joins TRBV3-1 to TRBJ2-5, with TRBD2 matching over 9 bases. J gave up 4 bases and V 3 bases, and 6 bases lay outside the gene matches. CDR1 is LGHDT and CDR2 is YNNKEL in the germline V gene (reference sequence). The CDR3 extends over 15 amino acids. Here the CDR3 reads CASSQAGGLAETQYF. CDR3 sequence (DNA): TGTGCCAGCAGCCAGGCGGGAGGGCTCGCAGAGACCCAGTACTTC.

The chain uses TRBV5-1 and TRBJ1-2; D is uncertain. V lost 0 bases to trimming and J lost 5 bases, with 8 bases between them. Germline V gives CDR1 SGHRS, CDR2 YFSETQ. The CDR3 has 13 residues. CDR3 nucleotides: TGCGCCAGCAGCTTGGGGGTGGAGTATGGCTACACCTTC. Its translation is CASSLGVEYGYTF.

This clonotype appeared a few times. The chain has TRBV10-2 and TRBJ2-3; 8 positions match TRBD1. CDR1 is WSHSY and CDR2 is SAAADI in the germline V gene. The CDR3 has 15 residues. V gave up 7 bases and J gave up 2 bases; unmatched junction bases: 8. The CDR3 reads CASISDRVNTDTQYF. The CDR3 region has the DNA TGCGCCAGCATTTCGGACAGGGTTAACACAGATACGCAGTATTTT.

This clonotype was counted at least ten times. This sequence joins TRBV20-1 and TRBJ2-7, with 8 nucleotides matching TRBD2. Germline CDR1 DFQATT, CDR2 SNEGSKA (reference sequence). J lost 3 bases, V lost 6 bases, and 7 bases had no gene match. The CDR3 is 13 residues long. The CDR3 loop reads CSAVTSGDYEQYF. The CDR3 nucleotides are TGCAGTGCCGTAACTAGCGGAGACTACGAGCAGTACTTC.

This clonotype has only a few counts. The rearrangement uses TRBV20-1 and TRBJ2-1; 9 bases are a match to TRBD2. CDR3 length equals 17 residues. Germline CDR1 and CDR2: DFQATT and SNEGSKA (reference sequence). The J segment lost 0 bases and the V segment lost 2 bases, leaving 8 bases of the junction unmatched. CDR3 coding DNA: TGCAGTGCTAGACGTCTAGCGGGATTGAGCTCCTACAATGAGCAGTTCTTC. It encodes CSARRLAGLSSYNEQFF.

There are many counts of this clonotype. The chain carries TRBV5-5 and TRBJ2-2, with TRBD1 as a possible D gene (5 bases). In germline, CDR1 is SGHKS, CDR2 YYEKEE (reference sequence). Trimming removed 4 bases at V and 0 bases at J, with 19 bases between. This CDR3 spans 18 amino acids. CDR3 sequence (DNA): TGTGCCAGCAGCAATAGTTTTCAGGGTCTAGCGAACACCGGGGAGCTGTTTTTT. Its translation is CASSNSFQGLANTGELFF.

This clonotype occurred a few times. V is TRBV20-1 and J is TRBJ1-4; 8 nucleotides align to TRBD1. V dropped 5 bases and J dropped 3; count of bases not matched to a gene: 8. Germline V CDR1 and CDR2: DFQATT, SNEGSKA (reference sequence). The CDR3 contains 15 residues. The CDR3 nucleotides are TGCAGTGCTCAGGAAGGACAGGGAGCTAATGAAAAACTGTTTTTT. Its protein product is CSAQEGQGANEKLFF.

The rearrangement joins TRBV27 to TRBJ2-1; D remains ambiguous. Germline CDR1 is MNHEY and CDR2 is SMNVEV (reference sequence). V lost 7 bases, J lost 6 bases, and 10 bases lay in between. CDR3 length: 12 residues. DNA for the CDR3: TGTGCCAGCATAGGTCGAAGCAATGAGCAGTTCTTC. Translating it yields CASIGRSNEQFF.

The J gene is TRBJ2-3, the V gene TRBV6-1; D is undetermined. The CDR3 covers 13 residues. The germline CDR1 and CDR2 sequences are MNHNS and SASEGT. The V gene lost 6 bases and the J gene lost 4 bases, with 11 bases spanning the gap. The CDR3: CASRVDPADTQYF. CDR3 coding DNA: TGTGCCAGCAGGGTTGATCCTGCAGATACGCAGTATTTT.

The sample holds a few counts of this clonotype. The rearrangement links TRBV20-1 to TRBJ2-7; 10 bases fit TRBD2. Unmatched junction bases numbered 8, after V lost 8 bases and J lost 1 base. CDR3 length: 14 residues. Germline V CDR1 and CDR2: DFQATT, SNEGSKA (reference sequence). CDR3 residues: CSIRDSGRSYEQYF. In DNA form, the CDR3 reads TGCAGTATCAGGGATAGCGGGAGGTCCTACGAGCAGTACTTC.

This sequence joins TRBV20-1 and TRBJ1-2, with 8 positions matching TRBD1. The CDR3 loop spans 14 amino acids. Germline CDR1 is DFQATT and CDR2 is SNEGSKA (reference sequence). Trimming at V came to 5 bases and at J to 5 bases, leaving 10 bases not matched to a gene. CDR3 nucleotide sequence: TGCAGTGCTGTCCCACAGGGGGTTGGGTATGGCTACACCTTC. Residues: CSAVPQGVGYGYTF.

This clonotype has a handful of counts. The chain links TRBV12-3 or TRBV12-4 to TRBJ1-1; D is unresolved. The CDR3 sequence is 15 residues long. The V and J ends lost 2 bases and 2 bases respectively, with 12 bases between them. The CDR3 protein is CASSLRAGGNTEAFF. The DNA of the CDR3 is TGTGCCAGCAGTTTAAGGGCGGGAGGAAACACTGAAGCTTTCTTT.

This clonotype appeared a few times. The chain has TRBV6-2 or TRBV6-3 and TRBJ2-2; TRBD2 is a possible D gene (5 bases). CDR3 length: 17 amino acids. Deletions cut 0 bases from V and 5 bases from J, with 16 bases between. Germline-derived CDR1 and CDR2 are MNHEY and SVGEGT. The CDR3 sequence is CASSYSLVRGSTGELFF. CDR3 coding DNA: TGTGCCAGCAGTTACTCTCTTGTCCGCGGGTCGACCGGGGAGCTGTTTTTT.

This clonotype was found a few times. V gene TRBV5-1 combines with J gene TRBJ1-1, with D possibly TRBD1 on 6 matching bases. The V end was cut by 4 bases, the J end by 4 bases, with 26 bases between. Germline CDR1 SGHRS, CDR2 YFSETQ. This CDR3 spans 18 amino acids. The DNA for the CDR3 is TGCGCCAGCAGCCCTACCGCTGACAGGAGCAAGGTGGGCACTGAAGCTTTCTTT. This codes for CASSPTADRSKVGTEAFF.

The chain couples TRBV28 to TRBJ1-1; D gene unclear. CDR1 and CDR2 (germline): MDHEN, SYDVKM. This CDR3 has 15 residues. V lost 6 bases and J 0 bases, leaving 14 bases between the germline ends. The CDR3 protein is CASSSGPFMNTEAFF. The DNA of the CDR3 is TGTGCCAGCAGCTCGGGCCCCTTCATGAACACTGAAGCTTTCTTT.

This clonotype was seen only a few times. The chain recombines TRBV10-3 with TRBJ2-1, with TRBD2 matching 8 bases. The J segment lost 8 bases and the V segment lost 10 bases, leaving 13 bases of the junction unmatched. This CDR3 has 14 amino acids. The V gene's germline CDR1 is ENHRY and CDR2 SYGVKD. CDR3 amino acids: CATSGAGGGDEQFF. The CDR3 nucleotides read TGTGCCACCTCGGGGGCGGGAGGAGGCGATGAGCAGTTCTTC.

This chain joins TRBV20-1 and TRBJ2-7; 8 bases agree with TRBD2. The trim removed 6 bases at V and 2 bases at J, leaving 3 bases unmatched. CDR1 DFQATT and CDR2 SNEGSKA come from the germline V gene (reference sequence). The CDR3 runs to 12 residues. CDR3 in amino acids: CSAIAGTYEQYF. CDR3 DNA sequence: TGCAGTGCAATAGCGGGGACCTACGAGCAGTACTTC.

This clonotype was found a few times. The rearrangement joins TRBV29-1 to TRBJ1-2, with TRBD1 matching over 10 bases. Per the germline V gene, CDR1 is SQVTM and CDR2 is ANQGSEA. V trimming: 3 bases; J trimming: 7 bases; junction bases outside the gene matches: 2. CDR3 length equals 12 residues. The CDR3 nucleotides are TGCAGCGTTGAGGGGACAGGGGTTGGCTACACCTTC. Amino acids: CSVEGTGVGYTF.

This clonotype came up many times. J is TRBJ2-1 and V is TRBV5-1; D may be TRBD2 (5 bases). Germline CDR1 and CDR2: SGHRS and YFSETQ. Trimming removed 2 bases from V and 3 bases from J, with 12 bases in between. The CDR3 has 15 residues. This chain's CDR3 is CASSFLGDFYNEQFF. CDR3 nucleotides: TGCGCCAGCAGCTTTCTGGGAGACTTCTACAATGAGCAGTTCTTC.

This clonotype was detected ten times or more. The chain links TRBV20-1 to TRBJ1-3; TRBD1 matches 7 bases. CDR3 size: 12 residues. J gave up 4 bases and V 6 bases, and 3 bases lay outside the gene matches. Germline V gives CDR1 DFQATT, CDR2 SNEGSKA (reference sequence). The CDR3 DNA reads as TGCAGTGCCGGGACAGCGGGAAACACCATATATTTT. Its translation: CSAGTAGNTIYF.

The sample holds a few counts of this clonotype. The chain recombines TRBV7-9 with TRBJ2-1; 10 nucleotides match TRBD1. The CDR3 length is 16 residues. Germline-derived CDR1 and CDR2 are SEHNR and FQNEAQ (reference sequence). Trimming removed 5 bases from V and 2 bases from J; junction bases left unmatched: 6. The CDR3 sequence is CASSLGTGATYNEQFF. The CDR3, as DNA: TGTGCCAGCAGCCTAGGGACAGGGGCGACCTACAATGAGCAGTTCTTC.

Only a few counts were recorded for this clonotype. The DNA of the CDR3 is TGTGCCAGCAGCTCGAACCGGGCCAGCTACGAGCAGTACTTC. Translation: CASSSNRASYEQYF. This chain connects TRBV7-2 to TRBJ2-7, with D unresolved. The length of the CDR3 is 14 residues. V was cut by 4 bases and J by 3 bases, with 13 bases left in between. Germline assignment: CDR1 SGHTA and CDR2 FQGNSA.

The CDR3 sequence: CASLWGLEEQYF. For the CDR3, the DNA is TGTGCCAGTTTATGGGGGCTTGAGGAGCAGTACTTC. V is TRBV28 and J is TRBJ2-7; perhaps TRBD1 as D (6 bases). Trimming removed 9 bases at V and 7 bases at J, with 16 bases between. The CDR3 is made up of 12 amino acids. Per germline, CDR1 MDHEN and CDR2 SYDVKM.

This chain uses TRBV5-1 with TRBJ1-1; D ambiguous. Germline V gene lookup returns CDR1 SGHRS and CDR2 YFSETQ. Trimming took 4 bases from V and 1 from J, leaving 11 bases between them. The CDR3 runs 14 residues. CDR3: CASSRGVANTEAFF. CDR3 nucleotides: TGCGCCAGCAGCCGCGGAGTGGCGAACACTGAAGCTTTCTTT. The full variable domain, completed using reference TRBV5-1 and TRBJ1-1, is KAGVTQTPRYLIKTRGQQVTLSCSPISGHRSVSWYQQTPGQGLQFLFEYFSETQRNKGNFPGRFSGRQFSNSRSEMNVSTLELGDSALYLCASSRGVANTEAFFGQGTRLTVV.

The chain employs TRBV28 and TRBJ2-7; maybe TRBD1 (6 bases). The CDR3 spans 16 residues. The germline gives CDR1 MDHEN, CDR2 SYDVKM. V was clipped by 2 bases and J by 2 bases, with 16 bases between them. CDR3 coding DNA: TGTGCCAGCAGTTTAGAGACATACGGGACACCCTACGAGCAGTACTTC. Amino acid sequence: CASSLETYGTPYEQYF. The variable domain in full, completed from reference TRBV28 and TRBJ2-7, reads DVKVTQSSRYLVKRTGEKVFLECVQDMDHENMFWYRQDPGLGLRLIYFSYDVKMKEKGDIPEGYSVSREKKERFSLILESASTNQTSMYLCASSLETYGTPYEQYFGPGTRLTVT.

This clonotype was observed a few times. The genes are TRBV27 and TRBJ1-4; 7 bases match TRBD1. Trimming at V came to 4 bases and at J to 7 bases, leaving 9 bases not matched to a gene. CDR1 is MNHEY and CDR2 is SMNVEV in the germline V gene (reference sequence). This CDR3 has 15 amino acids. DNA of the CDR3: TGTGCCAGCAGTTCCTTCAAGAACAGGGGTGAAAAACTGTTTTTT. Translation: CASSSFKNRGEKLFF. Combining the CDR3 with reference TRBV27 and TRBJ1-4 gives the whole variable domain EAQVTQNPRYLITVTGKKLTVTCSQNMNHEYMSWYRQDPGLGLRQIYYSMNVEVTDKGDVPEGYKVSRKEKRNFPLILESPSPNQTSLYFCASSSFKNRGEKLFFGSGTQLSVL.

This clonotype was recorded at least ten times. V is TRBV27 and J is TRBJ2-2, with a tentative D call TRBD2 (6 bases). Trimming shortened V by 7 bases and J by 7 bases, and 13 bases separated the two germline ends. Germline loops: CDR1 MNHEY, CDR2 SMNVEV (reference sequence). The CDR3 runs to 13 residues. Here the CDR3 reads CASKIRGFGELFF. DNA of the CDR3: TGTGCCAGCAAAATCCGGGGGTTCGGGGAGCTGTTTTTT.

This clonotype has a handful of counts. CDR3 nucleotides: TGTGCCAGCAGCCGGCGCTTCAGGGGATTCAGCACAGATACGCAGTATTTT. Protein product: CASSRRFRGFSTDTQYF. This chain connects TRBV7-9 to TRBJ2-3; D is possibly TRBD1 (6 bases). CDR3 length: 17 amino acids. The germline V gene encodes CDR1 SEHNR and CDR2 FQNEAQ (reference sequence). The V end lost 5 bases, the J end lost 0 bases, and 18 bases lay between the germline ends.

This clonotype was counted only a few times. The chain is built from TRBV25-1 and TRBJ2-7; 10 bases are shared with TRBD1. The CDR3 runs to 17 residues. Germline CDR1 and CDR2: MGHDK and SYGVNS. V was clipped by 3 bases and J by 6 bases; unmatched bases: 14. For the CDR3, the DNA is TGTGCCAGCAGTGAGTCACCAAAGGGACAGGGGATTAGCGAGCAGTACTTC. Translation: CASSESPKGQGISEQYF.

This clonotype was counted a few times. The genes are TRBV30 and TRBJ2-1; 7 bases match TRBD2. The CDR3 loop spans 14 amino acids. V dropped 2 bases and J dropped 7; count of bases not matched to a gene: 8. Looked up from germline, CDR1 is GTSNPN and CDR2 is SVGIG (reference sequence). CDR3 loop: CAWSRGGRSNEQFF. As DNA, the CDR3 is TGTGCCTGGAGTCGTGGCGGGAGAAGTAATGAGCAGTTCTTC.

This clonotype was seen repeatedly, ten times or more. The chain uses TRBV5-1 and TRBJ2-7; D unclear. V was pared by 4 bases and J by 0 bases, with 14 bases between. CDR3 length: 15 residues. CDR1 is SGHRS, CDR2 YFSETQ, per germline. Here the CDR3 DNA reads TGCGCCAGCAGCCAGAACCCCCACGGCTCCTACGAGCAGTACTTC. It translates to CASSQNPHGSYEQYF.

The rearrangement joins TRBV6-1 to TRBJ2-3; either TRBD1 or TRBD2 may supply D (5 bases each). The CDR3 spans 14 residues. Trimming left V 8 bases short and J 2 bases short, with 14 bases between. Germline values: CDR1 MNHNS, CDR2 SASEGT. In nucleotides, the CDR3 is TGTGCCAGCGCCCCGGGGCTTACCACAGATACGCAGTATTTT. Its protein product is CASAPGLTTDTQYF.